These 26 T cell receptor beta chains were all obtained from the same sample, sequenced in a study of blood T cell repertoires in COVID-19. The assay was immunoSEQ multiplex PCR, and TCRdb's table has in-frame clones only and misses some. Seen here are 130,000 or so clones, 84% observed once, and the top ten hold roughly an eighth. Sequencing input: peripheral blood. All receptors derive from a woman aged 55-69 years with acute or convalescent COVID-19.

The genes are TRBV2 and TRBJ1-4; a weak D match, TRBD1 (6 bases). There are 15 residues in the CDR3. Trimming took 6 bases from V and 11 from J, leaving 22 bases between them. The germline gives CDR1 SNHLY, CDR2 FYNNEI. DNA for the CDR3: TGTGCCAGCAGCCTTGAGATCGGGACAACCGGGAAACTGTTTTTT. Its translation is CASSLEIGTTGKLFF.

The chain combines TRBV4-1 with TRBJ1-1; tentative D call: TRBD1 (6 bases). V was trimmed by 6 bases and J by 6 bases, leaving 17 bases between them. Looked up from germline, CDR1 is MGHRA and CDR2 is YSYEKL. This CDR3 region has 14 residues. CDR3 nucleotides: TGCGCCAGCAGTCCACAGGGAGTCGGTGCTGAAGCTTTCTTT. Amino acid sequence: CASSPQGVGAEAFF.

The chain is built from TRBV10-1 and TRBJ2-3; possible D gene TRBD2, 7 bases. CDR1 WNHNN and CDR2 SYGVQD come from the germline V gene (reference sequence). This CDR3 region has 15 residues. The germline V and J ends were trimmed by 2 bases and 1 base, with 10 bases remaining between them. CDR3 protein: CASSEAGAGTDTQYF. CDR3 in DNA: TGCGCCAGCAGTGAGGCGGGGGCTGGCACAGATACGCAGTATTTT.

The genes are TRBV6-5 and TRBJ1-2; D is perhaps TRBD1 (6 bases). The CDR3 has 13 amino acids. CDR1 is MNHEY and CDR2 is SVGAGI in the germline V gene. Trimming shortened V by 7 bases and J by 0 bases, and 9 bases separated the two germline ends. The CDR3: CASIGQSNYGYTF. The CDR3 DNA is TGTGCCAGCATCGGACAGTCTAACTATGGCTACACCTTC.

The chain couples TRBV5-1 to TRBJ2-1; 7 bases agree with TRBD1. CDR1 and CDR2 (germline): SGHRS, YFSETQ. The CDR3 is 14 residues long. J lost 5 bases, V lost 6 bases, and 8 bases had no gene match. CDR3 amino acids: CASKIGTENNEQFF. Here the CDR3 DNA reads TGCGCCAGCAAGATAGGGACAGAAAACAATGAGCAGTTCTTC.

This clone was observed once. This sequence joins TRBV19 and TRBJ1-1; a possible D gene is TRBD1 (6 bases). Germline V gene sequence: CDR1 LNHDA, CDR2 SQIVND (reference sequence). The CDR3 extends over 12 amino acids. Trimming took 2 bases from V and 9 from J, leaving 10 bases between them. CDR3 nucleotides: TGTGCCAGTAGTATACGGACAGAGAAAGCTTTCTTT. Translation: CASSIRTEKAFF.

The V call is TRBV2, the J call TRBJ1-4; D is unresolved. Trimming cost V 7 bases and J 8 bases, with 14 bases left between them. The CDR3 extends over 13 amino acids. Germline CDR1 and CDR2: SNHLY and FYNNEI. CDR3 amino acids: CASTWAKGEKLFF. The CDR3 DNA reads as TGTGCCAGCACCTGGGCTAAAGGCGAAAAACTGTTTTTT.

The rearrangement links TRBV24-1 to TRBJ2-5; the match to TRBD1 covers 11 bases. This CDR3 spans 15 amino acids. Germline values: CDR1 KGHDR, CDR2 SFDVKD. With V trimmed by 4 bases and J by 5 bases, 5 bases remained unmatched. The CDR3 nucleotides read TGTGCCACCAGTGACAGGGACAGGGGGGAGGAGACCCAGTACTTC. Translated, it gives CATSDRDRGEETQYF.

The chain joins TRBV7-9 to TRBJ1-2; 7 bases are shared with TRBD1. Trimming took 7 bases from V and 7 from J; bases not matched to a gene: 12. The CDR3 totals 14 residues. The germline V gene encodes CDR1 SEHNR and CDR2 FQNEAQ (reference sequence). The CDR3 reads CASIYDQGGGGYTF. The CDR3 bases are TGTGCCAGCATATATGACCAGGGGGGAGGTGGCTACACCTTC. Using reference TRBV7-9 and TRBJ1-2 for the parts outside the CDR3, the full variable domain is DTGVSQNPRHKITKRGQNVTFRCDPISEHNRLYWYRQTLGQGPEFLTYFQNEAQLEKSRLLSDRFSAERPKGSFSTLEIQRTEQGDSAMYLCASIYDQGGGGYTFGSGTRLTVV.

This clone is a singleton in its sample. The genes are TRBV3-1 (or the pseudogene TRBV3-2) and TRBJ2-2; TRBD2 is a possible D gene (5 bases). Trimming shortened V by 0 bases and J by 7 bases, and 15 bases separated the two germline ends. Germline V gene data show CDR1 as LGHDT and CDR2 as YNNKEL (reference sequence). CDR3 length: 16 residues. The CDR3 loop is CASSQDPSGFGGELFF. The DNA of the CDR3 is TGTGCCAGCAGCCAAGATCCGTCGGGGTTTGGCGGGGAGCTGTTTTTT.

J is TRBJ1-1 and V is TRBV6-6; no reliable D call. CDR3 length: 14 residues. V dropped 0 bases and J dropped 5 bases, with 10 bases sitting between them. CDR1 and CDR2 from the germline V gene are MNHNY and SVGAGI (reference sequence). DNA for the CDR3: TGTGCCAGCAGTTACTCGAATGGCTGGACTGAAGCTTTCTTT. Translated: CASSYSNGWTEAFF.

V usage is TRBV12-3 or TRBV12-4 and J usage is TRBJ2-3, with D maybe TRBD1 (5 bases). This CDR3 is built from 13 residues. Trimming cost V 0 bases and J 6 bases, with 7 bases left between them. The CDR3: CASSLAGVDTQYF. Written as DNA, the CDR3 is TGTGCCAGCAGTTTAGCAGGGGTGGATACGCAGTATTTT.

The J gene is TRBJ1-2, the V gene TRBV2, with 7 bases matching TRBD1. V lost 4 bases to trimming and J lost 3 bases; unmatched junction nucleotides: 8. CDR1 and CDR2 from the germline V gene are SNHLY and FYNNEI. The CDR3 is 15 residues long. CDR3 amino acids: CASSGPRQGDYGYTF. CDR3 DNA: TGTGCCAGCAGTGGCCCCAGACAGGGAGACTATGGCTACACCTTC.

The chain employs TRBV5-6 and TRBJ2-5; the D gene is possibly TRBD1 (5 bases). The CDR3 is 15 amino acids. Trimming took 0 bases from V and 5 from J, leaving 14 bases between them. In germline, CDR1 is SGHDT, CDR2 YYEEEE. CDR3 loop: CASSLEGQGDETQYF. CDR3 sequence (DNA): TGTGCCAGCAGCTTGGAAGGGCAGGGCGACGAGACCCAGTACTTC.

The genes are TRBV24-1 and TRBJ2-2, with a possible D match to TRBD2 (5 bases). This CDR3 is 12 amino acids long. The V end was cut by 9 bases, the J end by 5 bases, with 9 bases between. Germline CDR1 KGHDR, CDR2 SFDVKD. In DNA, the CDR3 is TGTGCCACCGTCGGGGAAACCGGGGAGCTGTTTTTT. It yields the protein CATVGETGELFF.

V and J are TRBV27 and TRBJ2-1; 8 bases match TRBD2. Germline V gene sequence: CDR1 MNHEY, CDR2 SMNVEV (reference sequence). V was pared by 4 bases and J by 7 bases, with 9 bases of the junction left unmatched. The CDR3 is 15 residues long. The CDR3: CASSWAGLVGNEQFF. For the CDR3, the DNA is TGTGCCAGCAGTTGGGCGGGACTAGTTGGTAATGAGCAGTTCTTC.

V and J are TRBV5-4 and TRBJ2-6; D gene unclear. CDR1 SGHNT and CDR2 YYREEE come from the germline V gene (reference sequence). This CDR3 comprises 15 residues. With 4 bases removed from V and 4 bases from J, the gap between germline ends came to 12 bases. The CDR3 DNA follows: TGTGCCAGCAGCCTGAACAGTCACGGGGCCAACGTCCTGACTTTC. It yields the protein CASSLNSHGANVLTF.

The V call is TRBV7-9, the J call TRBJ1-1; D is undetermined. Looked up from germline, CDR1 is SEHNR and CDR2 is FQNEAQ (reference sequence). The CDR3 runs 14 residues. Between the trimmed V and J ends, which lost 4 bases and 8 bases, there was a span of 17 bases. Written as DNA, the CDR3 is TGTGCCAGCAGCTCCTCGGGTAGAGTCCGGGAAGCTTTCTTT. Its translation is CASSSSGRVREAFF.

The chain joins TRBV19 to TRBJ2-5; 7 bases line up with TRBD1. This CDR3 is built from 12 residues. Germline lookup yields CDR1 LNHDA and CDR2 SQIVND (reference sequence). Trimming removed 7 bases from V and 5 bases from J; junction bases left unmatched: 4. The chain's CDR3 is CASKGGAETQYF. The CDR3 nucleotides read TGTGCCAGTAAAGGGGGCGCGGAGACCCAGTACTTC.

The V gene is TRBV6-5, the J gene TRBJ1-6; 7 bases are a match to TRBD1. The junction had 3 bases not matched to a gene; V was cut back by 6 bases and J by 10 bases. Looked up from germline, CDR1 is MNHEY and CDR2 is SVGAGI. The CDR3 spans 12 residues. CDR3: CASRLDRSPLHF. The DNA of the CDR3 is TGTGCCAGCAGATTGGACAGGTCACCCCTCCACTTT.

The chain combines TRBV9 with TRBJ1-3; no definite D call. With 0 bases removed from V and 4 bases from J, the gap between germline ends came to 8 bases. The CDR3 runs to 14 residues. Germline lookup yields CDR1 SGDLS and CDR2 YYNGEE. This CDR3 is CASSVDGLGNTIYF. CDR3 bases: TGTGCCAGCAGCGTAGATGGGCTCGGAAACACCATATATTTT. The full variable domain, its missing parts supplied by reference TRBV9 and TRBJ1-3, is DSGVTQTPKHLITATGQRVTLRCSPRSGDLSVYWYQQSLDQGLQFLIQYYNGEERAKGNILERFSAQQFPDLHSELNLSSLELGDSALYFCASSVDGLGNTIYFGEGSWLTVV.

The CDR3 is CASSLGAGNTGELFF. The CDR3 coding sequence is TGTGCCAGCAGCTTAGGGGCTGGCAACACCGGGGAGCTGTTTTTT. The chain has TRBV7-9 and TRBJ2-2; D gene ambiguous. The CDR3 sequence is 15 residues long. CDR1 is SEHNR and CDR2 is FQNEAQ in the germline V gene (reference sequence). Trimming removed 1 base from V and 2 bases from J, with 8 bases in between. Combining the CDR3 with reference TRBV7-9 and TRBJ2-2 gives the whole variable domain DTGVSQNPRHKITKRGQNVTFRCDPISEHNRLYWYRQTLGQGPEFLTYFQNEAQLEKSRLLSDRFSAERPKGSFSTLEIQRTEQGDSAMYLCASSLGAGNTGELFFGEGSRLTVL.

The chain couples TRBV24-1 to TRBJ1-5; D possibly corresponds to TRBD1 (5 bases). CDR1 is KGHDR, CDR2 SFDVKD, per germline. The CDR3 loop spans 14 amino acids. Trimming stripped 7 bases from V and 3 bases from J, with 12 bases between. The CDR3 nucleotides are TGTGCCACCAGCCTGGACAAAGTCAATCAGCCCCAGCATTTT. Its translation: CATSLDKVNQPQHF.

The chain carries TRBV12-1 and TRBJ1-2; TRBD1, as called in the table, went unchecked against the DNA. TRBV12-1 is described as a pseudogene. The CDR3 extends over 14 amino acids. CDR3 in DNA: TGTGCCAGCAGCTCCCCCCACAAGAACTATGGCTACACCTTC. This gives the protein CASSSPHKNYGYTF.

The rearrangement links TRBV6-6 to TRBJ1-2; 7 nucleotides line up with TRBD1. CDR3 length equals 14 residues. The V segment lost 4 bases and the J segment 2 bases; nucleotides outside the gene matches: 4. Looked up from germline, CDR1 is MNHNY and CDR2 is SVGAGI (reference sequence). CDR3 residues: CASSSPTGNYGYTF. The CDR3 bases are TGTGCCAGCAGTTCGCCGACAGGGAACTATGGCTACACCTTC.

V and J are TRBV30 and TRBJ1-4; D remains unclear. The CDR3 length is 13 residues. CDR1 and CDR2 from the germline V gene are GTSNPN and SVGIG (reference sequence). Trimming pared 2 bases from V and 8 bases from J, leaving 12 bases between. This CDR3 is CAWSSEVGEKLFF. The CDR3 DNA follows: TGTGCCTGGAGTTCGGAGGTAGGGGAAAAACTGTTTTTT.